This T cell receptor beta chain was obtained from a study of tumor-infiltrating lymphocytes in localized non-small cell lung cancer. V was cut by 3 bases and J by 5 bases, with 7 bases left in between. The V gene's germline CDR1 is GTSNPN and CDR2 SVGIG (reference sequence). This CDR3 comprises 12 residues. Repertoires were generated with immunoSEQ multiplex PCR, while TCRdb's copy carries only in-frame clones and drops some. The data show around 25,000 clones, roughly three fifths seen once. Sequencing used lung tumor tissue. This chain links TRBV30 with TRBJ2-2, with D perhaps TRBD1 (6 bases). The sequence was collected from a human donor with non-small cell lung cancer. The CDR3 region has the DNA TGTGCCTGGAGAGGGGGAACCGGGGAGCTGTTTTTT. Translated: CAWRGGTGELFF.